Following are 16 T cell receptor beta chains from one sample sequenced in a study of CD8 T cells in Susac syndrome. RNA totalling about 0.5 to 1 ug underwent reverse transcription with random hexamers. TCRdb called the immunoSEQ multiplex PCR reads again in MiXCR, with one record for every CDR3 protein. The table has around 70,000 distinct CDR3 sequences, about 94% seen once; the top ten hold 0.45% to 0.65%. Source material: CD8+ T cells from PBMCs. The receptors come from a human donor with multiple sclerosis.

This chain uses TRBV12-3 or TRBV12-4 with TRBJ2-1; weak D call: TRBD1 (5 bases). The V end lost 2 bases, the J end lost 7 bases, and 12 bases lay between the germline ends. The CDR3 spans 14 residues. The CDR3, as DNA: TGTGCCAGCAGTTTATCAGGGTTTGCGAATGAGCAGTTCTTC. Translating gives CASSLSGFANEQFF.

The chain recombines TRBV28 with TRBJ1-2; weak D call: TRBD1 (5 bases). Germline CDR1 and CDR2: MDHEN and SYDVKM. The CDR3 totals 15 residues. V dropped 1 base and J dropped 0 bases, with 9 bases sitting between them. The CDR3 region has the DNA TGTGCCAGCAGTTTATTCGGGACCGCTAACTATGGCTACACCTTC. Protein product: CASSLFGTANYGYTF.

The chain links TRBV10-3 to TRBJ2-7, with D perhaps TRBD1 (6 bases). Trimming cost V 3 bases and J 2 bases, with 14 bases left between them. Germline V gene sequence: CDR1 ENHRY, CDR2 SYGVKD. The CDR3 contains 15 residues. The CDR3 region has the DNA TGTGCCATCAGTGATTGGGAGACAGGCACCTACGAGCAGTACTTC. As protein: CAISDWETGTYEQYF.

J is TRBJ2-7 and V is TRBV6-5; 7 positions match TRBD1. V lost 0 bases, J lost 0 bases, and 8 bases stayed unmatched. CDR1 is MNHEY and CDR2 is SVGAGI in the germline V gene. The CDR3 loop spans 17 amino acids. The CDR3 loop is CASSYSGQGVISYEQYF. The CDR3 region has the DNA TGTGCCAGCAGTTACTCGGGGCAGGGGGTGATCTCCTACGAGCAGTACTTC.

This chain connects TRBV24-1 to TRBJ1-5, with D possibly matching TRBD1 (6 bases). The CDR3 has 15 amino acids. Trimming cost V 10 bases and J 4 bases, with 19 bases left between them. The V gene's germline CDR1 is KGHDR and CDR2 SFDVKD. The CDR3 sequence is CATGGSETENQPQHF. In DNA form, the CDR3 reads TGTGCCACAGGGGGGTCCGAGACAGAGAATCAGCCCCAGCATTTT.

This chain connects TRBV5-4 to TRBJ1-5, with D possibly matching TRBD1 (6 bases). Germline V lookup: CDR1 SGHNT, CDR2 YYREEE (reference sequence). The length of the CDR3 is 14 residues. The V end lost 3 bases, the J end lost 11 bases, and 18 bases lay between the germline ends. This CDR3 is CASSSDSSREAQHF. As DNA, the CDR3 is TGTGCCAGCAGCTCGGACAGTTCCCGGGAAGCCCAGCATTTT. The variable domain in full, with the rest retrieved from reference TRBV5-4 and TRBJ1-5, is ETGVTQSPTHLIKTRGQQVTLRCSSQSGHNTVSWYQQALGQGPQFIFQYYREEENGRGNFPPRFSGLQFPNYSSELNVNALELDDSALYLCASSSDSSREAQHFGDGTRLSIL.

The genes are TRBV4-3 and TRBJ1-1, with a possible D match to TRBD1 (6 bases). Trimming took off 0 bases at V and 4 bases at J, with 12 bases between the two ends. CDR1 is LGHNA, CDR2 YSLEER, per germline. The CDR3 contains 15 residues. The CDR3: CASSQDRQVGTEAFF. The CDR3 DNA reads TGCGCCAGCAGCCAAGATCGACAGGTGGGCACTGAAGCTTTCTTT.

The gene calls are TRBV28 and TRBJ2-1, with 7 bases fitting TRBD1. Looked up from germline, CDR1 is MDHEN and CDR2 is SYDVKM. The CDR3 totals 14 residues. J gave up 5 bases and V 3 bases, and 4 bases lay outside the gene matches. The CDR3 sequence: CASSFETGNNEQFF. The DNA of the CDR3 is TGTGCCAGCAGTTTCGAGACAGGGAACAATGAGCAGTTCTTC.

In DNA, the CDR3 is TGTGCCAGCAGTGATCAGGACCCGTTAACCTACGAGCAGTACTTC. Translated, it gives CASSDQDPLTYEQYF. The V gene is TRBV2, the J gene TRBJ2-7; D is unclear. The CDR3 consists of 15 residues. V was cut by 3 bases and J by 2 bases, with 14 bases left in between. CDR1 SNHLY and CDR2 FYNNEI come from the germline V gene.

The V and J genes are TRBV11-2 and TRBJ2-3; 7 bases are shared with TRBD2. There are 17 residues in the CDR3. CDR1 is SGHAT and CDR2 is FQNNGV in the germline V gene. Trimming removed 4 bases from V and 0 bases from J; junction bases left unmatched: 10. CDR3 region: CASSYGEGGASTDTQYF. CDR3 sequence (DNA): TGTGCCAGCAGCTATGGGGAGGGAGGGGCTAGCACAGATACGCAGTATTTT.

The chain combines TRBV3-1 with TRBJ2-3; TRBD2 is a possible D gene (5 bases). Looked up from germline, CDR1 is LGHDT and CDR2 is YNNKEL (reference sequence). Trimming shortened V by 0 bases and J by 5 bases, and 15 bases separated the two germline ends. The CDR3 has 16 amino acids. CDR3 sequence reads: CASSQDSGNRGDTQYF. The CDR3 coding sequence is TGTGCCAGCAGCCAAGATTCGGGGAATCGTGGAGATACGCAGTATTTT.

The rearrangement uses TRBV7-2 and TRBJ2-3; no clear D. Trimming stripped 2 bases from V and 4 bases from J, with 10 bases between. CDR3 length equals 14 residues. Germline CDR1 and CDR2: SGHTA and FQGNSA. The chain's CDR3 is CASSLFLVPDTQYF. DNA of the CDR3: TGTGCCAGCAGCTTATTCCTAGTTCCAGATACGCAGTATTTT.

The chain uses TRBV28 and TRBJ2-6; D remains ambiguous. Germline V gene lookup returns CDR1 MDHEN and CDR2 SYDVKM. The CDR3 extends over 16 amino acids. The V end was cut by 2 bases, the J end by 0 bases, with 8 bases between. CDR3 DNA sequence: TGTGCCAGCAGTTTAGCGGAGATCTCTGGGGCCAACGTCCTGACTTTC. Translation gives CASSLAEISGANVLTF. Based on the CDR3 plus reference TRBV28 and TRBJ2-6, the full variable domain is DVKVTQSSRYLVKRTGEKVFLECVQDMDHENMFWYRQDPGLGLRLIYFSYDVKMKEKGDIPEGYSVSREKKERFSLILESASTNQTSMYLCASSLAEISGANVLTFGAGSRLTVL.

This clonotype was detected once. The chain employs TRBV7-3 and TRBJ2-2, with D tentatively TRBD2 (6 bases). Germline V gene data show CDR1 as SGHTA and CDR2 as FQGTGA. Trimming stripped 5 bases from V and 4 bases from J, with 11 bases between. CDR3 size: 14 residues. This CDR3 reads CASSRDGGTGELFF. The CDR3 DNA sequence: TGTGCCAGCAGCCGGGACGGGGGCACCGGGGAGCTGTTTTTT.

V gene TRBV20-1 combines with J gene TRBJ2-3, with TRBD2 identical over 8 bases. The CDR3 is 17 amino acids. V shed 2 bases, J shed 4 bases, and the junction held 14 bases outside the gene matches. Germline V gene sequence: CDR1 DFQATT, CDR2 SNEGSKA (reference sequence). The CDR3 sequence: CSARSLAGGPASDTQYF. The CDR3 bases are TGCAGTGCTAGATCCCTAGCGGGCGGCCCTGCCTCAGATACGCAGTATTTT.

The chain has TRBV27 and TRBJ2-7; D call uncertain. This CDR3 contains 13 residues. Trimming cost V 5 bases and J 0 bases, with 8 bases left between them. Looked up from germline, CDR1 is MNHEY and CDR2 is SMNVEV (reference sequence). The DNA for the CDR3 is TGTGCCAGCAGTACGGATCCCTCCTACGAGCAGTACTTC. Its protein product is CASSTDPSYEQYF.